The clone carrying this T cell receptor beta chain was detected ten times or more. The CDR3 end is not reached by the read, which stops 3 residues before it; the germline J gene fills it in. Produced via immunoSEQ multiplex PCR; TCRdb's table is partial and in-frame only. Recorded here are under 45,000 clones, with no singletons, and the ten leading clones hold 1.2% to 1.5%. The trim removed 6 bases at V and 9 bases at J, leaving 7 bases unmatched. Germline CDR1 is SGHRS and CDR2 is YFSETQ. The CDR3 has 14 residues. This record belongs to a study of T cell clonality in common variable immunodeficiency.

The specimen sequenced was peripheral blood mononuclear cells. The receptor was isolated from a person aged 18 to 75 in good health. This chain uses TRBV5-1 with TRBJ1-6; 9 positions match TRBD1. The part of the CDR3 DNA that was read is TGCGCCAGCACCCCGGGACAGGGAGCTTCACCC. Translating it yields CASTPGQGASP. The full CDR3 is CASTPGQGASPLHF.